Below, 21 T cell receptor beta chains from the same sample are listed, as sequenced in a study of CD8 T cells in ankylosing spondylitis. MiXCR was run by TCRdb on the 5' RACE reads, yielding one entry per CDR3 protein. The sample carries 200,000 to 250,000 distinct CDR3 sequences, just under 7.5% recorded once. Overall study findings and caveats: Seemingly distinctive of ankylosing spondylitis blood was a TCR beta motif formed by eight highly homologous variants.

Antigen specificity for these receptors is unknown. Specimen: blood, either unsorted or a sorted T cell fraction (not recorded which). These receptors were collected from a male donor with ankylosing spondylitis.

This clonotype was seen many times. At one end, the junction sequence differs from germline, possibly due to a read error. V is TRBV12-3 or TRBV12-4 and J is TRBJ1-1; no reliable D call. This CDR3 spans 13 amino acids. The CDR3 reads CASSLGPGTEAFF. In DNA form, the CDR3 reads TGTGCCAGCAGCTTAGGGCCGGGAACTGAAGCTTTCTTT.

This clonotype showed up many times. The chain employs TRBV7-9 and TRBJ2-5; D gene unclear. The CDR3 is 14 residues long. The germline gives CDR1 SEHNR, CDR2 FQNEAQ (reference sequence). Trimming cost V 3 bases and J 3 bases, with 11 bases left between them. The CDR3 DNA follows: TGTGCCAGCAGCTTCAGCGATACCAAAGAGACCCAGTACTTC. Its translation: CASSFSDTKETQYF.

This clonotype is medium-sized (0.01 to 0.1%) by share. This sequence joins TRBV4-1 and TRBJ1-5; 9 nucleotides align to TRBD1. This CDR3 spans 16 amino acids. CDR1 and CDR2 from the germline V gene are MGHRA and YSYEKL. V dropped 4 bases and J dropped 0; count of bases not matched to a gene: 4. DNA of the CDR3: TGCGCCAGCAGCCCTCCGGGACAGGGTAGCAATCAGCCCCAGCATTTT. This gives the protein CASSPPGQGSNQPQHF.

In its sample, this clonotype was seen a few times. Compared with germline, one end of the junction differs, possibly owing to a read error. V usage is TRBV28 and J usage is TRBJ1-2; weak D call: TRBD1 (5 bases). Germline V gives CDR1 MDHEN, CDR2 SYDVKM. CDR3 length: 13 amino acids. The CDR3 bases are TGTGCCAGCAGTTTGGGGGGTTACTATGGCTGCACCTTC. This gives the protein CASSLGGYYGCTF.

This clonotype was recorded at least ten times. CDR3 DNA sequence: TGCAGTGCTAGAGATAAGCTGGGGAGGAGTGCTTTAGGGGGCCGAGTCAATTATAATTCACCCCTCCACTTT. The encoded protein is CSARDKLGRSALGGRVNYNSPLHF. The V gene is TRBV20-1, the J gene TRBJ1-6; 7 positions agree with TRBD1. This CDR3 contains 24 residues. The V gene end was trimmed by 0 bases and the J gene end by 4 bases; junction bases not matched to a gene: 30. CDR1 DFQATT and CDR2 SNEGSKA come from the germline V gene (reference sequence).

This clonotype showed up many times. The rearrangement links TRBV7-9 to TRBJ2-3, with TRBD2 matching over 7 bases. CDR1 is SEHNR, CDR2 FQNEAQ, per germline (reference sequence). CDR3 length: 13 amino acids. The ends lost 2 bases at V and 5 bases at J; junction bases unmatched: 1. In DNA form, the CDR3 reads TGTGCCAGCAGCTTACGGGGGGAAGATACGCAGTATTTT. This codes for CASSLRGEDTQYF.

This clonotype came up many times. The CDR3 DNA follows: TGCGCCAGCAGCCAAGATATAGGGACAGCCTCCTACGAGCAGTACTTC. Amino acid sequence: CASSQDIGTASYEQYF. V gene TRBV4-1 combines with J gene TRBJ2-7; 7 bases match TRBD1. Germline values: CDR1 MGHRA, CDR2 YSYEKL. The CDR3 is made up of 16 amino acids. The V segment lost 0 bases and the J segment 0 bases; nucleotides outside the gene matches: 5.

This chain links TRBV27 with TRBJ2-1; TRBD2 aligns across 8 bases. The CDR3 contains 14 residues. Germline CDR1 reads MNHEY; CDR2 reads SMNVEV (reference sequence). Trimming took 4 bases from V and 6 from J; bases not matched to a gene: 5. In nucleotides, the CDR3 is TGTGCCAGCAGTTCCGGGACTAGTCGCAATGAGCAGTTCTTC. Amino acid sequence: CASSSGTSRNEQFF.

There are many counts of this clonotype. This rearrangement joins TRBV4-3 to TRBJ1-2, with 8 bases identical to TRBD1. CDR1 and CDR2 (germline): LGHNA, YSLEER. V gave up 2 bases and J gave up 2 bases; unmatched junction bases: 10. The CDR3 is made up of 17 amino acids. The CDR3 DNA reads as TGCGCCAGCAGCCAAAGGGATCGGACAGGGAGCAACTATGGCTACACCTTC. Encoded protein: CASSQRDRTGSNYGYTF.

This clonotype was detected many times. V usage is TRBV19 and J usage is TRBJ1-2; 7 bases agree with TRBD1. This CDR3 is built from 13 residues. V shed 5 bases and J 5 bases; nucleotides not matched to a gene: 5. From germline, CDR1 is LNHDA and CDR2 SQIVND (reference sequence). This CDR3 reads CASSAGTAYGYTF. In DNA form, the CDR3 reads TGTGCCAGTAGTGCCGGGACAGCTTATGGCTACACCTTC.

V gene TRBV6-2 or TRBV6-3 combines with J gene TRBJ1-4; the D gene is possibly TRBD1 (5 bases). The CDR3 runs to 16 residues. CDR1 and CDR2 from the germline V gene are MNHEY and SVGEGT. Trimming removed 2 bases from V and 3 bases from J, with 13 bases in between. CDR3 coding DNA: TGTGCCAGCAGTTACCATACAGGAGAAGCTAATGAAAAACTGTTTTTT. Its protein is CASSYHTGEANEKLFF.

The table lists this clonotype with many counts. The gene calls are TRBV7-8 and TRBJ1-2; the D gene is possibly TRBD1 (5 bases). The germline V gene encodes CDR1 SGHVS and CDR2 FQNEAQ. The CDR3 has 13 residues. V dropped 1 base and J dropped 4 bases, with 7 bases sitting between them. The CDR3 here is CASSLDQGYGYTF. CDR3 in DNA: TGTGCCAGCAGCTTAGACCAGGGCTATGGCTACACCTTC. The full variable domain, in which reference TRBV7-8 and TRBJ1-2 provide the parts outside the CDR3, is GAGVSQSPRYKVAKRGQDVALRCDPISGHVSLFWYQQALGQGPEFLTYFQNEAQLDKSGLPSDRFFAERPEGSVSTLKIQRTQQEDSAVYLCASSLDQGYGYTFGSGTRLTVV.

This clonotype has a count of ten or more. The chain uses TRBV6-5 and TRBJ1-1; D not resolved. The germline CDR1 and CDR2 sequences are MNHEY and SVGAGI. V was shortened by 0 bases and J by 0 bases, with 8 bases between the two germline ends. This CDR3 has 15 residues. CDR3 sequence reads: CASSYSQVLNTEAFF. DNA of the CDR3: TGTGCCAGCAGTTACTCTCAGGTGCTGAACACTGAAGCTTTCTTT.

This clonotype was recorded many times. The genes are TRBV7-2 and TRBJ2-7; 13 positions agree with TRBD2. The CDR3 sequence is 16 residues long. Trimming removed 0 bases from V and 3 bases from J; junction bases left unmatched: 2. Germline V gene sequence: CDR1 SGHTA, CDR2 FQGNSA. The CDR3 loop reads CASSLAGTSGIYEQYF. The DNA for the CDR3 is TGTGCCAGCAGCTTAGCCGGGACTAGCGGGATCTACGAGCAGTACTTC. The full variable domain, rest sourced from reference TRBV7-2 and TRBJ2-7, is GAGVSQSPSNKVTEKGKDVELRCDPISGHTALYWYRQSLGQGLEFLIYFQGNSAPDKSGLPSDRFSAERTGGSVSTLTIQRTQQEDSAVYLCASSLAGTSGIYEQYFGPGTRLTVT.

This clonotype was observed at least ten times. The V call is TRBV29-1, the J call TRBJ2-6, with D unresolved. The V gene's germline CDR1 is SQVTM and CDR2 ANQGSEA. V was shortened by 2 bases and J by 3 bases, with 8 bases between the two germline ends. The CDR3 has 14 amino acids. CDR3 nucleotides: TGCAGCGTTGAAAGGGTAAATGGGGCCAACGTCCTGACTTTC. Its protein is CSVERVNGANVLTF.

This clonotype was seen more than once but under ten times. This chain connects TRBV4-1 to TRBJ2-7, with unresolved D. This CDR3 region has 13 residues. CDR1 is MGHRA and CDR2 is YSYEKL in the germline V gene. Trimming stripped 5 bases from V and 3 bases from J, with 11 bases between. CDR3 amino acids: CASSYRTDYEQYF. In DNA form, the CDR3 reads TGCGCCAGCAGCTATAGGACCGACTACGAGCAGTACTTC.

The table lists this clonotype with many counts. V gene TRBV6-1 combines with J gene TRBJ2-3; 9 bases are shared with TRBD2. CDR3 length: 16 residues. Germline CDR1 is MNHNS and CDR2 is SASEGT. V shed 8 bases, J shed 3 bases, and the junction held 12 bases outside the gene matches. The CDR3 DNA reads as TGTGCCAGCCAAAAGATAGCGGGAGCTCGGACAGATACGCAGTATTTT. This sequence encodes CASQKIAGARTDTQYF.

This clonotype has only a few counts. The gene calls are TRBV3-1 and TRBJ1-3; D is possibly TRBD1 (6 bases). Trimming pared 1 base from V and 3 bases from J, leaving 10 bases between. Germline V gene data show CDR1 as LGHDT and CDR2 as YNNKEL (reference sequence). This CDR3 is built from 15 residues. The CDR3 loop is CASSQVRGLGNTIYF. The DNA for the CDR3 is TGTGCCAGCAGCCAAGTACGGGGGCTTGGAAACACCATATATTTT.

This clonotype was seen many times. The J gene is TRBJ1-1, the V gene TRBV9, with D maybe TRBD1 (5 bases). V was cut by 0 bases and J by 0 bases, with 6 bases left in between. The germline CDR1 and CDR2 sequences are SGDLS and YYNGEE. CDR3 length: 14 amino acids. CDR3 sequence reads: CASSVGGMNTEAFF. As DNA, the CDR3 is TGTGCCAGCAGCGTAGGGGGCATGAACACTGAAGCTTTCTTT.

This clonotype came up many times. The gene calls are TRBV11-2 and TRBJ2-1; TRBD2 aligns across 7 bases. Trimming took 3 bases from V and 4 from J; bases not matched to a gene: 6. CDR3 length: 15 amino acids. The V gene's germline CDR1 is SGHAT and CDR2 FQNNGV. The CDR3 here is CASSFGTSAYNEQFF. CDR3 nucleotides: TGTGCCAGCAGCTTTGGTACTAGCGCTTACAATGAGCAGTTCTTC.

This clonotype was seen repeatedly, ten times or more. The chain is built from TRBV11-2 and TRBJ1-5, with TRBD1 as a possible D gene (6 bases). The CDR3 contains 13 residues. Germline V gene lookup returns CDR1 SGHAT and CDR2 FQNNGV. Trimming shortened V by 5 bases and J by 3 bases, and 8 bases separated the two germline ends. CDR3 amino acids: CASSGGPNQPQHF. The CDR3 DNA follows: TGTGCCAGCAGCGGGGGGCCCAATCAGCCCCAGCATTTT. Full variable domain (missing parts from reference TRBV11-2 and TRBJ1-5): EAGVAQSPRYKIIEKRQSVAFWCNPISGHATLYWYQQILGQGPKLLIQFQNNGVVDDSQLPKDRFSAERLKGVDSTLKIQPAKLEDSAVYLCASSGGPNQPQHFGDGTRLSIL.